Here is one T cell receptor (beta chain) with its context. No antigen is known for it. Primers included in the PCR were 60 Vbeta and 13 Jbeta primers. Libraries were prepared by immunoSEQ multiplex PCR; TCRdb keeps only in-frame clonotypes and omits some of them. The table records more than 200,000 clones, over 75% of them present only once. Germline CDR1 and CDR2: MGHRA and YSYEKL. V gave up 6 bases and J gave up 8 bases; unmatched junction bases: 11. CDR3 length: 15 residues. This sample was taken from a study of cytomegalovirus exposure and HLA in healthy donors. The study's findings and limits: Several of the most significant clusters were apparently associated with common viral pathogens in a later analysis. V segments that were indistinguishable, TRBV6-2 and TRBV6-3 among them, were omitted from analysis. Later examination showed HLA-associated TCR beta chains had greater clonal expansion than equally common others. In a later analysis, the majority of CMV-associated beta chains seemingly showed HLA restriction.

What was sequenced was PBMCs. The chain couples TRBV4-1 to TRBJ1-4, with 8 nucleotides matching TRBD1. This sequence originates from a man aged 18 to 29 in good health and CMV-seronegative. CDR3 in amino acids: CASSSWTGLGEKLFF. The CDR3 DNA is TGCGCCAGCAGTTCCTGGACAGGGCTTGGGGAAAAACTGTTTTTT.